The 18 T cell receptor beta chains below come from one sample, sequenced in a study of T-cell reconstitution after alpha-beta-depleted transplantation in children. Preparation of the TCRbeta library involved a method that used unique molecular identifiers. TCRdb ran MiXCR on the PCR reads and lists one entry per CDR3 protein. The sample lists some 300,000 distinct CDR3 sequences, around 10% occurring once. The sample consisted of PBMCs from the stem cell graft donor, taken from the stem cell graft. The receptors were gathered from a human donor who donated a stem cell graft to a child with acute lymphoblastic leukemia.

As regards this clonotype: One junction end does not reproduce the germline sequence, and a read error may be involved. The V and J genes are TRBV10-3 and TRBJ1-3, with TRBD1 as a possible D gene (5 bases). The CDR3 spans 14 residues. The germline gives CDR1 ENHRY, CDR2 SYGVKD. This chain's CDR3 is CAISEGQSGHTIYF. CDR3 DNA sequence: TGTGCCATCAGTGAAGGACAATCTGGACACACCATATATTTT.

Ten or more counts support this clonotype. The genes are TRBV5-5 and TRBJ2-1; a possible D gene is TRBD1 (5 bases). V lost 0 bases to trimming and J lost 0 bases, with 7 bases between them. The length of the CDR3 is 15 residues. Germline V lookup: CDR1 SGHKS, CDR2 YYEKEE (reference sequence). DNA of the CDR3: TGTGCCAGCAGCTTGGCTGACAGCTCCTACAATGAGCAGTTCTTC. Its protein product is CASSLADSSYNEQFF. Drawing the rest from reference TRBV5-5 and TRBJ2-1, the complete variable domain is DAGVTQSPTHLIKTRGQQVTLRCSPISGHKSVSWYQQVLGQGPQFIFQYYEKEERGRGNFPDRFSARQFPNYSSELNVNALLLGDSALYLCASSLADSSYNEQFFGPGTRLTVL.

The CDR3 spells CASSHGTSAQETQYF. The DNA of the CDR3 is TGCGCCAGCAGCCACGGAACTAGCGCGCAAGAGACCCAGTACTTC. This rearrangement joins TRBV4-3 to TRBJ2-5; 7 bases align to TRBD2. There are 15 residues in the CDR3. V dropped 3 bases and J dropped 2; count of bases not matched to a gene: 6. Germline CDR1 reads LGHNA; CDR2 reads YSLEER.

This chain links TRBV20-1 with TRBJ2-7; 7 nucleotides match TRBD2. V was pared by 3 bases and J by 0 bases, with 11 bases of the junction left unmatched. Germline V lookup: CDR1 DFQATT, CDR2 SNEGSKA (reference sequence). The CDR3 runs to 16 residues. The CDR3: CSARRAESGDSYEQYF. CDR3 DNA sequence: TGCAGTGCTAGGCGTGCGGAGAGCGGGGACTCCTACGAGCAGTACTTC.

This clonotype has just a few counts. The V call is TRBV28, the J call TRBJ2-7; no firm D call. Germline CDR1 reads MDHEN; CDR2 reads SYDVKM. This CDR3 has 12 residues. V dropped 8 bases and J dropped 3 bases, with 11 bases sitting between them. The CDR3 bases are TGTGCCAGCCGACTGGCCAGCTACGAGCAGTACTTC. The encoded protein is CASRLASYEQYF.

This clonotype was found many times. The rearrangement links TRBV6-2 or TRBV6-3 to TRBJ2-3, with D unresolved. V shed 5 bases and J shed 2 bases, with 5 bases lying between them. CDR1 and CDR2 from the germline V gene are MNHEY and SVGEGT. The CDR3 length is 12 residues. CDR3 sequence reads: CASSVYTDTQYF. In DNA, the CDR3 is TGTGCCAGCAGTGTGTACACAGATACGCAGTATTTT.

This rearrangement joins TRBV2 to TRBJ2-6; D is uncertain. CDR1 is SNHLY, CDR2 FYNNEI, per germline. With 6 bases removed from V and 0 bases from J, the gap between germline ends came to 15 bases. This CDR3 has 17 amino acids. The CDR3 nucleotides read TGTGCCAGCAGACTCAGGCTTTTACTCTCTGGGGCCAACGTCCTGACTTTC. Translation gives CASRLRLLLSGANVLTF. The entire variable domain, with the rest obtained from reference TRBV2 and TRBJ2-6, is as follows: EPEVTQTPSHQVTQMGQEVILRCVPISNHLYFYWYRQILGQKVEFLVSFYNNEISEKSEIFDDQFSVERPDGSNFTLKIRSTKLEDSAMYFCASRLRLLLSGANVLTFGAGSRLTVL.

This clonotype was observed a handful of times. The rearrangement joins TRBV10-3 to TRBJ1-5, with D perhaps TRBD1 (5 bases). The V end was cut by 3 bases, the J end by 0 bases, with 9 bases between. Germline V gene data show CDR1 as ENHRY and CDR2 as SYGVKD. The CDR3 is made up of 15 amino acids. CDR3 amino acids: CAISEGEYSNQPQHF. The DNA for the CDR3 is TGTGCCATCAGTGAAGGGGAGTATAGCAATCAGCCCCAGCATTTT.

V is TRBV12-3 or TRBV12-4 and J is TRBJ2-2, with a tentative D call TRBD1 (6 bases). Trimming cost V 10 bases and J 7 bases, with 19 bases left between them. This CDR3 contains 14 residues. The DNA of the CDR3 is TGTGCCACCAAGGTCCCAGGGGTAAACGGGGAGCTGTTTTTT. It is translated as CATKVPGVNGELFF.

This clonotype has more than one count but fewer than ten. The chain employs TRBV12-3 or TRBV12-4 and TRBJ1-2; D remains unclear. The ends were cut back, 2 bases at V and 8 bases at J, with 9 bases in the middle. The CDR3 consists of 12 residues. The CDR3 reads CASSLRVSGYTF. For the CDR3, the DNA is TGTGCCAGCAGTTTAAGGGTATCCGGCTACACCTTC.

CDR3: CASSRQVVSGNTIYF. The CDR3 DNA reads as TGTGCCAGCAGCCGACAGGTAGTCTCTGGAAACACCATATATTTT. The chain uses TRBV12-3 or TRBV12-4 and TRBJ1-3; maybe TRBD1 (6 bases). The CDR3 loop spans 15 amino acids. V lost 6 bases to trimming and J lost 0 bases, with 12 bases between them.

In its sample, this clonotype was seen a few times. The chain combines TRBV4-3 with TRBJ2-2; tentative D call: TRBD1 (6 bases). The CDR3 has 13 amino acids. The V end was cut by 2 bases, the J end by 8 bases, with 9 bases between. Germline values: CDR1 LGHNA, CDR2 YSLEER. The CDR3 here is CASSQQQGGELFF. The CDR3 DNA reads as TGCGCCAGCAGCCAACAACAGGGAGGGGAGCTGTTTTTT.

This clonotype has a handful of counts. The chain uses TRBV6-2 or TRBV6-3 and TRBJ1-5; 10 nucleotides agree with TRBD1. J was trimmed by 2 bases and V by 3 bases; bases with no gene match: 7. The CDR3 contains 17 residues. In germline, CDR1 is MNHEY, CDR2 SVGEGT. The CDR3 bases are TGTGCCAGCAGTTATAGGGACAGGGGAGTTGGCAATCAGCCCCAGCATTTT. Protein sequence: CASSYRDRGVGNQPQHF.

This clonotype was recorded at least ten times. The rearrangement links TRBV4-1 to TRBJ1-4, with a tentative D call TRBD1 (6 bases). The CDR3 extends over 17 amino acids. Germline V gives CDR1 MGHRA, CDR2 YSYEKL. Trimming took 3 bases from V and 3 from J, leaving 17 bases between them. The CDR3 DNA reads TGCGCCAGCAGCCATCCGAGGTCCAGGGGCTCTAATGAAAAACTGTTTTTT. It codes for CASSHPRSRGSNEKLFF.

The rearrangement uses TRBV12-3 or TRBV12-4 and TRBJ2-1; weak D call: TRBD1 (8 bases). The CDR3 spans 16 residues. V lost 5 bases and J lost 4, with 18 bases in between. DNA for the CDR3: TGTGCCAGCAGTGAACCACAGGGGGGAGGGTACAATGAGCAGTTCTTC. Protein: CASSEPQGGGYNEQFF.

The chain couples TRBV9 to TRBJ1-5; no clear D. There are 16 residues in the CDR3. Germline lookup yields CDR1 SGDLS and CDR2 YYNGEE. V was clipped by 4 bases and J by 0 bases, with 14 bases between them. CDR3 in DNA: TGTGCCAGCAGCCCTTGGGCGGATTATAGCAATCAGCCCCAGCATTTT. It specifies CASSPWADYSNQPQHF.

This clonotype occurred a few times. This chain joins TRBV10-3 and TRBJ2-1; no clear D. Germline V gene data show CDR1 as ENHRY and CDR2 as SYGVKD. This CDR3 region has 13 residues. Trimming removed 1 base from V and 8 bases from J, with 9 bases in between. The CDR3 reads CAISELRMDEQFF. The DNA of the CDR3 is TGTGCCATCAGTGAGTTAAGGATGGATGAGCAGTTCTTC.

A few counts support this clonotype. This sequence joins TRBV10-3 and TRBJ1-2; 7 positions match TRBD1. V gave up 5 bases and J gave up 4 bases; unmatched junction bases: 13. The CDR3 has 16 residues. Germline CDR1 reads ENHRY; CDR2 reads SYGVKD. Written as DNA, the CDR3 is TGTGCCATCAGTTCCGCCTCGACAGGGAGTATCTATGGCTACACCTTC. Its translation is CAISSASTGSIYGYTF.